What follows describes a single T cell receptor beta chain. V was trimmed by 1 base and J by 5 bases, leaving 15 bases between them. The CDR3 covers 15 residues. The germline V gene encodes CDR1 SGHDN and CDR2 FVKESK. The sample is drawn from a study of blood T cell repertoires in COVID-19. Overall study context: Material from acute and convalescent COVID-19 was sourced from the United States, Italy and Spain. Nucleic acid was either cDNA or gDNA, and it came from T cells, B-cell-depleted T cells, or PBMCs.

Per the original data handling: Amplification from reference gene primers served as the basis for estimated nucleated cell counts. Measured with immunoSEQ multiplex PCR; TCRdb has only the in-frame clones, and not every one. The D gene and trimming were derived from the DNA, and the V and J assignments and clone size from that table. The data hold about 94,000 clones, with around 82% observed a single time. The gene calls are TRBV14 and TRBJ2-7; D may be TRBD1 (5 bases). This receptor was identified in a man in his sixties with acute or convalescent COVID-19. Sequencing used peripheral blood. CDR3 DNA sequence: TGTGCCAGCAGCCAAGGACAGACAGTTTGGGACGAGCAGTACTTC. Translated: CASSQGQTVWDEQYF. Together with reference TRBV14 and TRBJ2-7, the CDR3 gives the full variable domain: EAGVTQFPSHSVIEKGQTVTLRCDPISGHDNLYWYRRVMGKEIKFLLHFVKESKQDESGMPNNRFLAERTGGTYSTLKVQPAELEDSGVYFCASSQGQTVWDEQYFGPGTRLTVT.